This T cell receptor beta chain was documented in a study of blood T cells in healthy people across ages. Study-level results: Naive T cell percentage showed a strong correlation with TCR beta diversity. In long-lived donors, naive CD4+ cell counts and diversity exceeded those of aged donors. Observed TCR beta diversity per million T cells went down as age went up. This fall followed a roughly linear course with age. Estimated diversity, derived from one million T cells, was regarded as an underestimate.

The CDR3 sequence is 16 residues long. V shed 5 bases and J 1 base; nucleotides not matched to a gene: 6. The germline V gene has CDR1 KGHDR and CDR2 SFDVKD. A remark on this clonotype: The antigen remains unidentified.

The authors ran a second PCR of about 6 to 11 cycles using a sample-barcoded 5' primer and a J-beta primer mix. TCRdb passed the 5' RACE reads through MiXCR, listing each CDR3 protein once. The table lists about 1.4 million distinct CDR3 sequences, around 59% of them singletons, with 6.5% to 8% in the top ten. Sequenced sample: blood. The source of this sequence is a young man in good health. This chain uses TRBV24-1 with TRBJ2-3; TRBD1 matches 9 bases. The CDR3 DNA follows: TGTGCCACCAGTGCTCCGGACAGGGGCGGCACAGATACGCAGTATTTT. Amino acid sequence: CATSAPDRGGTDTQYF.